This T cell receptor (beta chain) appears in the sequencing data of a study of response to subunit inactivated influenza vaccine (dated by TCRdb to the late 2010s). Background on the whole study: The study used deep quantitative T cell receptor repertoire profiling to track responses to a trivalent subunit inactivated influenza vaccine.

The germline V gene gives CDR1 as MGHDK and CDR2 as SYGVNS. Taken from cysteine to phenylalanine, the CDR3 has 14 residues. The entry retains the CDR3 DNA only, 42 bases that are in frame from base 1. Trimming takes 11 bases from V and 5 bases from J, and the germline ends sit 21 bases apart. Details on this clonotype: This clone's antigen is unknown. Base qualities are not provided; no much larger clone lies one nucleotide away.

Broader findings and caveats from the paper: The authors proposed that each seasonal influenza vaccination may bring in only a limited number of new T cells.

The library came from RT-PCR. The data were produced on an Illumina HiSeq 2500. TCRdb reran the public reads through fastp at Q25 and MiXCR, keeping productive beta chains. One record per CDR3 amino acid sequence lists the most common genes and DNA. Recorded for this sample are about 580,000 distinct CDR3 sequences; about 14% of them occurred a single time. The leading ten clones occupy over 8.5% of the sample. The material was PBMCs from blood, obtained 11 to 12 days after vaccination. The clonotype comes from a man aged 50 to 60 who received an inactivated influenza vaccine. Donor details come from another sample of the same person, matched by shared clones. The receptor chain draws on TRBV25-1 and TRBJ2-5; TRBD2 could be the D gene, as 6 bases match. The CDR3: CAARDFLGVETQYF. DNA sequence: TGTGCCGCCCGGGACTTCTTGGGGGTTGAGACCCAGTACTTC. When the CDR3 is completed using the reference TRBV25-1 and TRBJ2-5 genes on either side, the full variable domain is EADIYQTPRYLVIGTGKKITLECSQTMGHDKMYWYQQDPGMELHLIHYSYGVNSTEKGDLSSESTVSRIRTEHFPLTLESARPSHTSQYLCAARDFLGVETQYFGPGTRLLVL.